Listed here are 26 T cell receptor beta chains from one sample, sequenced in a study of OX40 agonist ivuxolimab in advanced cancers. Here immunoSEQ multiplex PCR was the method, and the copy in TCRdb shows in-frame clones only, minus some. The sample has approximately 70,000 clones, roughly 80% seen once. The sample in question was CD4+ or CD8+ T cells sorted from blood, obtained in a trial of the OX40 agonist ivuxolimab. The receptors originated from an adult with an advanced solid tumor such as melanoma, head and neck, liver or kidney cancer.

This clone was seen only once. The V and J genes are TRBV7-3 and TRBJ1-1, with D hard to call. Germline-derived CDR1 and CDR2 are SGHTA and FQGTGA. V was trimmed by 5 bases and J by 2 bases, leaving 9 bases between them. The length of the CDR3 is 13 residues. DNA of the CDR3: TGTGCCAGCAGCACCGGACCTAACACTGAAGCTTTCTTT. Protein sequence: CASSTGPNTEAFF.

Only one count was recorded for this clone. The chain is built from TRBV4-3 and TRBJ1-2; tentatively, D is TRBD1 (5 bases). Trimming left V 4 bases short and J 8 bases short, with 17 bases between. Germline assignment: CDR1 LGHNA and CDR2 YSLEER. This CDR3 comprises 14 residues. CDR3 amino acids: CASSPSRASFGYTF. CDR3 DNA: TGCGCCAGCAGCCCCTCCAGGGCGTCCTTCGGCTACACCTTC.

The chain couples TRBV27 to TRBJ2-1; 11 bases match TRBD1. The CDR3 extends over 15 amino acids. The J segment lost 7 bases and the V segment lost 4 bases, leaving 6 bases of the junction unmatched. Germline V gene lookup returns CDR1 MNHEY and CDR2 SMNVEV (reference sequence). The CDR3 protein is CASSSPGQGGNEQFF. The CDR3 nucleotides are TGTGCCAGCAGTTCTCCGGGACAGGGGGGGAATGAGCAGTTCTTC.

The chain couples TRBV5-5 to TRBJ1-3, with 7 bases lining up with TRBD1. Germline CDR1 SGHKS, CDR2 YYEKEE (reference sequence). The trim removed 3 bases at V and 2 bases at J, leaving 5 bases unmatched. The CDR3 consists of 15 residues. CDR3 DNA sequence: TGTGCCAGCAGCTATTTGACAGGGACTGGAAACACCATATATTTT. Amino acids: CASSYLTGTGNTIYF.

The chain joins TRBV18 to TRBJ1-1; D is undetermined. This CDR3 is built from 14 residues. The V gene lost 4 bases and the J gene lost 5 bases, with 14 bases spanning the gap. Per germline, CDR1 KGHSH and CDR2 LQKENI. The CDR3 loop reads CASSRIVGNTEAFF. CDR3 sequence (DNA): TGTGCCAGCTCACGTATAGTCGGGAATACTGAAGCTTTCTTT.

The CDR3 DNA reads as TGTGCCAGCAGCAACCCCACAGGGGCGCACGGGACCCAGTACTTC. Translation gives CASSNPTGAHGTQYF. The chain has TRBV5-4 and TRBJ2-5, with 7 positions matching TRBD1. V lost 4 bases to trimming and J lost 7 bases; unmatched junction nucleotides: 13. The germline V gene has CDR1 SGHNT and CDR2 YYREEE (reference sequence). CDR3 length: 15 amino acids.

The J gene is TRBJ1-1, the V gene TRBV19, with D uncertain. CDR3 length: 11 amino acids. CDR1 is LNHDA, CDR2 SQIVND, per germline (reference sequence). The V end lost 4 bases, the J end lost 5 bases, and 5 bases lay between the germline ends. DNA for the CDR3: TGTGCCAGTAGTAAGTGGACTGAAGCTTTCTTT. This codes for CASSKWTEAFF. Full variable domain (rest looked up from reference TRBV19 and TRBJ1-1): DGGITQSPKYLFRKEGQNVTLSCEQNLNHDAMYWYRQDPGQGLRLIYYSQIVNDFQKGDIAEGYSVSREKKESFPLTVTSAQKNPTAFYLCASSKWTEAFFGQGTRLTVV.

J is TRBJ2-7 and V is TRBV7-3; 11 bases map to TRBD2. The germline V gene encodes CDR1 SGHTA and CDR2 FQGTGA. The J segment lost 6 bases and the V segment lost 5 bases, leaving 6 bases of the junction unmatched. The CDR3 spans 14 residues. CDR3 amino acids: CASSRTSGSAEQYF. CDR3 nucleotide sequence: TGTGCCAGCAGCCGAACTAGCGGGAGTGCCGAGCAGTACTTC.

This chain links TRBV18 with TRBJ1-6, with D unresolved. Germline V gives CDR1 KGHSH, CDR2 LQKENI. The CDR3 length is 14 residues. V lost 3 bases and J 7 bases, leaving 10 bases between the germline ends. The CDR3 DNA reads as TGTGCCAGCTCACCGGCGGCAGCCAATTCACCCCTCCACTTT. It is translated as CASSPAAANSPLHF.

V is TRBV6-4 and J is TRBJ1-1; possible D gene TRBD1, 6 bases. Germline CDR1 is MRHNA and CDR2 is SNTAGT. Trimming took 5 bases from V and 10 from J, leaving 17 bases between them. The CDR3 contains 13 residues. CDR3 DNA: TGTGCCAGCAGTCCTGGGGCCGGGACACCAGCTTTCTTT. It yields the protein CASSPGAGTPAFF.

This clone was found a few times. This chain joins TRBV5-1 and TRBJ1-1; 10 nucleotides align to TRBD1. Trimming took 0 bases from V and 5 from J; bases not matched to a gene: 4. This CDR3 contains 15 residues. The germline gives CDR1 SGHRS, CDR2 YFSETQ. Here the CDR3 reads CASSLGTGGSTEAFF. The CDR3 bases are TGCGCCAGCAGCTTGGGGACAGGGGGAAGTACTGAAGCTTTCTTT.

Only one count was recorded for this clone. The chain recombines TRBV15 with TRBJ1-4, with D maybe TRBD1 (6 bases). Trimming shortened V by 2 bases and J by 3 bases, and 13 bases separated the two germline ends. CDR1 is LNHNV and CDR2 is YYDKDF in the germline V gene (reference sequence). CDR3 size: 16 residues. CDR3 bases: TGTGCCACCAGCAGACAGGGGACTCTCCCTAATGAAAAACTGTTTTTT. Translating it yields CATSRQGTLPNEKLFF.

V usage is TRBV7-9 and J usage is TRBJ2-1; D unclear. Germline lookup yields CDR1 SEHNR and CDR2 FQNEAQ (reference sequence). Trimming removed 5 bases at V and 8 bases at J, with 7 bases between. The CDR3 has 11 residues. Here the CDR3 DNA reads TGTGCCAGCAGCCTTGTTGATGAGCAGTTCTTC. Translation: CASSLVDEQFF.

This chain connects TRBV6-1 to TRBJ2-1, with unresolved D. The germline V gene has CDR1 MNHNS and CDR2 SASEGT. Trimming left V 5 bases short and J 4 bases short, with 15 bases between. CDR3 size: 15 residues. The CDR3 DNA sequence: TGTGCCAGCAGTACCCTAGGAAGACAATACAATGAGCAGTTCTTC. This translates into CASSTLGRQYNEQFF.

The CDR3 region is CASSLGTGGRQPQHF. CDR3 coding DNA: TGTGCCAGCAGCTTAGGGACAGGGGGACGGCAGCCCCAGCATTTT. V usage is TRBV7-8 and J usage is TRBJ1-5, with 10 bases identical to TRBD1. The junction had 4 bases not matched to a gene; V was cut back by 1 base and J by 7 bases. The CDR3 totals 15 residues. CDR1 is SGHVS and CDR2 is FQNEAQ in the germline V gene.

The chain joins TRBV19 to TRBJ2-2; TRBD2 is a possible D gene (7 bases). This CDR3 contains 16 residues. The V gene's germline CDR1 is LNHDA and CDR2 SQIVND (reference sequence). V lost 2 bases and J 3 bases, leaving 13 bases between the germline ends. CDR3 coding DNA: TGTGCCAGTAGTATATCGGGGGGCGCGGACACCGGGGAGCTGTTTTTT. Encoded protein: CASSISGGADTGELFF.

The chain combines TRBV5-4 with TRBJ1-3; D call uncertain. Germline-derived CDR1 and CDR2 are SGHNT and YYREEE (reference sequence). Trimming cost V 0 bases and J 2 bases, with 6 bases left between them. This CDR3 spans 14 amino acids. The CDR3 protein is CASSLGGAGNTIYF. Written as DNA, the CDR3 is TGTGCCAGCAGCTTGGGAGGCGCTGGAAACACCATATATTTT.

This clone was recorded once. The sample has other DNA sequences that encode this CDR3 too. The chain couples TRBV5-6 to TRBJ2-3; 13 bases are a match to TRBD2. V was clipped by 3 bases and J by 6 bases; unmatched bases: 7. The CDR3 spans 16 residues. The V gene's germline CDR1 is SGHDT and CDR2 YYEEEE. CDR3 region: CASSSRLAGGPDTQYF. The CDR3 DNA reads TGTGCCAGCAGCTCTAGACTAGCGGGGGGCCCGGATACGCAGTATTTT.

The chain links TRBV28 to TRBJ1-2, with D perhaps matching TRBD1 (6 bases). Germline V CDR1 and CDR2: MDHEN, SYDVKM. The CDR3 totals 14 residues. V lost 4 bases to trimming and J lost 2 bases, with 11 bases between them. In DNA form, the CDR3 reads TGTGCCAGCAGTTCTCAACAGGGCAACTATGGCTACACCTTC. Translating it yields CASSSQQGNYGYTF.

The chain has TRBV28 and TRBJ1-4; 9 bases fit TRBD1. CDR1 is MDHEN and CDR2 is SYDVKM in the germline V gene. The V segment lost 5 bases and the J segment 10 bases; nucleotides outside the gene matches: 11. The CDR3 is made up of 15 amino acids. CDR3 sequence reads: CASSLQGQGAGKLFF. The DNA for the CDR3 is TGTGCCAGCAGTCTCCAGGGACAGGGAGCGGGAAAACTGTTTTTT.

This rearrangement joins TRBV10-1 to TRBJ2-5; 9 nucleotides align to TRBD1. The germline gives CDR1 WNHNN, CDR2 SYGVQD (reference sequence). V shed 4 bases, J shed 7 bases, and the junction held 7 bases outside the gene matches. The CDR3 spans 14 residues. CDR3 protein: CASSGETGGWTQYF. CDR3 coding DNA: TGCGCCAGCAGTGGAGAAACAGGGGGCTGGACCCAGTACTTC.

Concerning this clone itself: The same CDR3 also results from other DNA sequences found in this sample. The chain joins TRBV7-9 to TRBJ2-5; 11 bases fit TRBD2. V lost 5 bases and J lost 2; bases outside the gene matches: 1. Germline-derived CDR1 and CDR2 are SEHNR and FQNEAQ (reference sequence). This CDR3 comprises 14 residues. The CDR3 spells CASSRLAGQETQYF. DNA of the CDR3: TGTGCCAGCAGCCGACTAGCGGGGCAAGAGACCCAGTACTTC.

This clone was detected only once. J is TRBJ2-5 and V is TRBV6-5; D may correspond to TRBD1 or TRBD2 (6 bases each). The germline V gene encodes CDR1 MNHEY and CDR2 SVGAGI. The CDR3 has 11 amino acids. V was trimmed by 11 bases and J by 5 bases, leaving 12 bases between them. CDR3 nucleotide sequence: TGTGCCTGTCGGGGGCCGGAGACCCAGTACTTC. This translates into CACRGPETQYF.

This clone has only one observation. The chain recombines TRBV11-2 with TRBJ1-4; 9 nucleotides line up with TRBD1. This CDR3 has 17 residues. Germline V gene data show CDR1 as SGHAT and CDR2 as FQNNGV. V lost 3 bases to trimming and J lost 12 bases; unmatched junction nucleotides: 17. CDR3 amino acids: CASSLGQGVGPRKELFF. The CDR3 nucleotides are TGTGCCAGCAGCTTGGGACAGGGAGTCGGACCAAGAAAAGAACTGTTTTTT. Supplemented by reference TRBV11-2 and TRBJ1-4, the full variable domain reads EAGVAQSPRYKIIEKRQSVAFWCNPISGHATLYWYQQILGQGPKLLIQFQNNGVVDDSQLPKDRFSAERLKGVDSTLKIQPAKLEDSAVYLCASSLGQGVGPRKELFFGSGTQLSVL.

This clone was picked up a small number of times. The chain combines TRBV6-6 with TRBJ2-1, with TRBD1 identical over 7 bases. The junction had 5 bases not matched to a gene; V was cut back by 6 bases and J by 0 bases. The CDR3 spans 15 residues. Germline assignment: CDR1 MNHNY and CDR2 SVGAGI (reference sequence). For the CDR3, the DNA is TGTGCCAGCAGGTCCGGGACAGCCTCCTACAATGAGCAGTTCTTC. Amino acid sequence: CASRSGTASYNEQFF.

The V gene is TRBV6-5, the J gene TRBJ2-7; 7 nucleotides match TRBD1. CDR3 length: 13 residues. V shed 5 bases and J 1 base; nucleotides not matched to a gene: 2. Per germline, CDR1 MNHEY and CDR2 SVGAGI. CDR3 sequence reads: CASSKGASYEQYV. The DNA for the CDR3 is TGTGCCAGCAGTAAGGGGGCGTCCTACGAGCAGTACGTC.